This T cell receptor (beta chain) came from a study of T cell clusters in autoimmune cytopenias. Multiplex touch-down PCR amplified TRB using TRB-A and TRB-B pools in one tube. TCRdb re-called the multiplex PCR reads, yielding one record per CDR3 amino acid sequence without DNA. In all, the sample yields about 15,000 distinct CDR3 sequences. Notes on the study in general: Primary autoimmune cytopenia patients seemingly lacked the physiological T cell clusters found in healthy donors. Healthy donors had approximately 3.3-fold more exclusive TRB clusters than active autoimmune hepatitis patients.

The CDR3 length is 13 residues. The V gene's germline CDR1 is MNHEY and CDR2 SMNVEV (reference sequence). TRB amplification used 200 to 250 ng of peripheral blood genomic DNA. Considering frequency, this clonotype is medium-sized (0.01 to 0.1%). What it binds is not known. The receptor was isolated from a human donor with an autoimmune cytopenia or autoimmune hepatitis (not recorded which). Sequenced material: peripheral blood. V is TRBV27 and J is TRBJ2-2; without DNA, the TCRdb call of TRBD1 cannot be checked. The CDR3 reads CASRLRAHGELFF.